One and the same sample provided the 28 T cell receptor beta chains below, sequenced in a study of cytomegalovirus exposure and HLA in healthy donors. PCR primers comprised 60 Vbeta and 13 Jbeta primers. Libraries were prepared by immunoSEQ multiplex PCR; TCRdb keeps only in-frame clonotypes and omits some of them. The specimen's table records 150,000 to 200,000 clones. The sequenced sample consisted of PBMCs. Receptors were obtained from a young woman in good health and CMV-seropositive.

This chain joins TRBV7-9 and TRBJ2-1; 10 bases are a match to TRBD1. Germline V CDR1 and CDR2: SEHNR, FQNEAQ (reference sequence). CDR3 length equals 11 residues. Losses at the gene ends were 5 bases for V and 15 bases for J; bases not matched to a gene: 4. The CDR3 DNA reads TGTGCCAGCAGCCTGGGACAGGGGAGGTTCTTC. Translating it yields CASSLGQGRFF. Using reference TRBV7-9 and TRBJ2-1 for the parts outside the CDR3, the full variable domain is DTGVSQNPRHKITKRGQNVTFRCDPISEHNRLYWYRQTLGQGPEFLTYFQNEAQLEKSRLLSDRFSAERPKGSFSTLEIQRTEQGDSAMYLCASSLGQGRFFGPGTRLTVL.

The chain uses TRBV6-6 and TRBJ2-7; 11 positions agree with TRBD1. V shed 2 bases, J shed 7 bases, and the junction held 4 bases outside the gene matches. Per the germline V gene, CDR1 is MNHNY and CDR2 is SVGAGI (reference sequence). The CDR3 spans 14 residues. The CDR3 DNA sequence: TGTGCCAGCAGTTACCGGACAGGGGGCAGGGAGCAGTACTTC. Amino acids: CASSYRTGGREQYF.

The V and J genes are TRBV4-2 and TRBJ2-7, with a tentative D call TRBD2 (6 bases). This CDR3 contains 15 residues. Germline-derived CDR1 and CDR2 are LGHNA and YNFKEQ. The germline V and J ends were trimmed by 4 bases and 5 bases, with 18 bases remaining between them. This chain's CDR3 is CASSPRKEGTHEQYF. As DNA, the CDR3 is TGTGCCAGCAGCCCCCGAAAGGAGGGAACCCACGAGCAGTACTTC.

The rearrangement joins TRBV15 to TRBJ2-2; 9 bases are a match to TRBD1. There are 16 residues in the CDR3. Germline CDR1 reads LNHNV; CDR2 reads YYDKDF (reference sequence). Trimming cost V 6 bases and J 3 bases; bases outside gene matches: 8. The CDR3 DNA is TGTGCCACCAGTTTGGACAGGGGTGCTTACACCGGGGAGCTGTTTTTT. Protein: CATSLDRGAYTGELFF.

The chain recombines TRBV5-4 with TRBJ2-7; D may be TRBD2 (6 bases). Trimming took 4 bases from V and 2 from J, leaving 13 bases between them. Germline V gene sequence: CDR1 SGHNT, CDR2 YYREEE (reference sequence). The length of the CDR3 is 14 residues. CDR3: CASSLRDSTYEQYF. CDR3 DNA sequence: TGTGCCAGCAGCCTTCGGGACTCCACCTACGAGCAGTACTTC.

V gene TRBV11-2 combines with J gene TRBJ2-1, with D maybe TRBD2 (5 bases). From germline, CDR1 is SGHAT and CDR2 FQNNGV. The CDR3 extends over 12 amino acids. Trimming took off 7 bases at V and 5 bases at J, with 9 bases between the two ends. This chain's CDR3 is CASTPGNNEQFF. The CDR3 DNA reads TGTGCCAGCACGCCGGGGAACAATGAGCAGTTCTTC. Combining the CDR3 with reference TRBV11-2 and TRBJ2-1 gives the whole variable domain EAGVAQSPRYKIIEKRQSVAFWCNPISGHATLYWYQQILGQGPKLLIQFQNNGVVDDSQLPKDRFSAERLKGVDSTLKIQPAKLEDSAVYLCASTPGNNEQFFGPGTRLTVL.

The V gene is TRBV2, the J gene TRBJ2-1, with TRBD1 matching over 10 bases. There are 13 residues in the CDR3. V dropped 6 bases and J dropped 8; count of bases not matched to a gene: 4. Germline V gene sequence: CDR1 SNHLY, CDR2 FYNNEI. CDR3 protein: CASRGDRGHEQFF. In nucleotides, the CDR3 is TGTGCCAGCAGGGGGGACAGGGGACATGAGCAGTTCTTC.

This chain joins TRBV11-2 and TRBJ2-2, with TRBD2 identical over 7 bases. The V segment lost 1 base and the J segment 4 bases; nucleotides outside the gene matches: 3. This CDR3 spans 15 amino acids. The germline V gene has CDR1 SGHAT and CDR2 FQNNGV. The CDR3 loop is CASSLVRETTGELFF. CDR3 coding DNA: TGTGCCAGCAGCTTAGTGCGGGAGACCACCGGGGAGCTGTTTTTT.

The chain links TRBV5-1 to TRBJ2-1, with D possibly matching TRBD1 (5 bases). Germline V lookup: CDR1 SGHRS, CDR2 YFSETQ. Trimming took 0 bases from V and 0 from J, leaving 10 bases between them. This CDR3 is built from 16 residues. The CDR3 loop reads CASSLAQGSSYNEQFF. CDR3 coding DNA: TGCGCCAGCAGCTTGGCCCAGGGTAGCTCCTACAATGAGCAGTTCTTC.

This chain uses TRBV30 with TRBJ1-1, with D perhaps TRBD1 (5 bases). The CDR3 contains 13 residues. CDR1 and CDR2 from the germline V gene are GTSNPN and SVGIG (reference sequence). Between the trimmed V and J ends, which lost 2 bases and 2 bases, there was a span of 9 bases. CDR3 protein: CAWSKQGNTEAFF. In DNA, the CDR3 is TGTGCCTGGAGTAAGCAGGGAAACACTGAAGCTTTCTTT.

The V and J genes are TRBV19 and TRBJ2-1; 7 nucleotides agree with TRBD2. Germline CDR1 LNHDA, CDR2 SQIVND (reference sequence). Trimming at V came to 5 bases and at J to 8 bases, leaving 6 bases not matched to a gene. The CDR3 consists of 13 residues. The chain's CDR3 is CASSGRDYHEQFF. In DNA, the CDR3 is TGTGCCAGTAGTGGCCGGGACTATCATGAGCAGTTCTTC.

To note about this clone: The sample has other DNA sequences that encode this CDR3 too. This chain joins TRBV5-1 and TRBJ1-1; D gene unclear. The CDR3 has 14 residues. Between the trimmed V and J ends, which lost 0 bases and 1 base, there was a span of 7 bases. In germline, CDR1 is SGHRS, CDR2 YFSETQ. CDR3 in DNA: TGCGCCAGCAGCTTGGCCCCAGGGAACACTGAAGCTTTCTTT. This encodes CASSLAPGNTEAFF.

J is TRBJ1-5 and V is TRBV27; the D gene is possibly TRBD1 (6 bases). Deletions cut 6 bases from V and 1 base from J, with 10 bases between. This CDR3 region has 14 residues. Germline lookup yields CDR1 MNHEY and CDR2 SMNVEV (reference sequence). The DNA for the CDR3 is TGTGCCAGCAGAAGGGACATCAGCAATCAGCCCCAGCATTTT. This gives the protein CASRRDISNQPQHF.

In regard to this clone: Sequence at one end of the junction differs from germline and may be a read error. This specimen includes other DNA sequences encoding the same CDR3. The chain recombines TRBV5-6 with TRBJ1-1; 7 positions match TRBD1. The CDR3 runs 15 residues. The V gene's germline CDR1 is SGHDT and CDR2 YYEEEE. CDR3 amino acids: CASSLASGGNTEAFF. The CDR3 coding sequence is TGCGCCAGCAGCTTGGCATCAGGGGGGAACACTGAAGCTTTCTTT.

CDR3 residues: CASSLEGQGDTEAFF. In DNA, the CDR3 is TGTGCCAGCAGCTTAGAAGGTCAGGGGGACACTGAAGCTTTCTTT. The rearrangement links TRBV13 to TRBJ1-1; TRBD1 aligns across 7 bases. The CDR3 length is 15 residues. Germline lookup yields CDR1 PRHDT and CDR2 FYEKMQ (reference sequence). The junction had 5 bases not matched to a gene; V was cut back by 1 base and J by 3 bases. The full variable domain, with the rest looked up from reference TRBV13 and TRBJ1-1, is AAGVIQSPRHLIKEKRETATLKCYPIPRHDTVYWYQQGPGQDPQFLISFYEKMQSDKGSIPDRFSAQQFSDYHSELNMSSLELGDSALYFCASSLEGQGDTEAFFGQGTRLTVV.

The chain has TRBV2 and TRBJ1-2; unclear D gene. The V gene's germline CDR1 is SNHLY and CDR2 FYNNEI. Trimming removed 3 bases from V and 13 bases from J, with 12 bases in between. This CDR3 is built from 11 residues. Written as DNA, the CDR3 is TGTGCCAGCAGTGATCCCGAGGGAGGCACCTTC. This encodes CASSDPEGGTF.

The chain has TRBV2 and TRBJ2-1; D is possibly TRBD1 (5 bases). The germline V gene has CDR1 SNHLY and CDR2 FYNNEI. The CDR3 is 14 residues long. V lost 6 bases and J 9 bases, leaving 18 bases between the germline ends. Here the CDR3 DNA reads TGTGCCAGCAGCCTAACAATGAAAGGGGTTGAGCAGTTCTTC. The encoded protein is CASSLTMKGVEQFF.

This chain connects TRBV14 to TRBJ2-7; D is ambiguous. The germline CDR1 and CDR2 sequences are SGHDN and FVKESK. Trimming removed 8 bases from V and 0 bases from J, with 8 bases in between. The CDR3 runs 12 residues. As DNA, the CDR3 is TGTGCCAGCGGGCAGAGCTCCTACGAGCAGTACTTC. Its translation: CASGQSSYEQYF.

The chain uses TRBV6-5 and TRBJ1-2; no firm D call. Germline V CDR1 and CDR2: MNHEY, SVGAGI. The CDR3 has 14 residues. V was cut by 5 bases and J by 1 base, with 11 bases left in between. CDR3 DNA sequence: TGTGCCAGCAGTACCGTCGGGGTTAACTATGGCTACACCTTC. Protein product: CASSTVGVNYGYTF.

The chain is built from TRBV7-9 and TRBJ2-5, with D unclear. V was pared by 7 bases and J by 5 bases, with 8 bases between. Germline V gene lookup returns CDR1 SEHNR and CDR2 FQNEAQ (reference sequence). This CDR3 has 11 residues. In nucleotides, the CDR3 is TGTGCCAGCACTGCAGCGGAGACCCAGTACTTC. Translated, it gives CASTAAETQYF.

The V gene is TRBV5-1, the J gene TRBJ1-1, with unresolved D. The germline V gene encodes CDR1 SGHRS and CDR2 YFSETQ. Trimming removed 2 bases from V and 1 base from J, with 12 bases in between. The CDR3 consists of 15 residues. CDR3 in amino acids: CASSFLGLKNTEAFF. The CDR3 nucleotides read TGCGCCAGCAGCTTCCTAGGTTTAAAGAACACTGAAGCTTTCTTT.

V usage is TRBV4-1 and J usage is TRBJ2-1; TRBD2 aligns across 13 bases. The CDR3 is 17 residues long. Per the germline V gene, CDR1 is MGHRA and CDR2 is YSYEKL. J was trimmed by 4 bases and V by 4 bases; bases with no gene match: 7. CDR3 nucleotides: TGCGCCAGCAGCCCCCGCAGGACTAGCGGGGGATACAATGAGCAGTTCTTC. Its translation is CASSPRRTSGGYNEQFF.

The chain has TRBV6-4 and TRBJ2-4; weak D call: TRBD2 (5 bases). The CDR3 runs to 13 residues. Germline CDR1 reads MRHNA; CDR2 reads SNTAGT. V was trimmed by 11 bases and J by 0 bases, leaving 11 bases between them. The CDR3 DNA is TGTGCCGCCCCCCGGGGAGCCAAAAACATTCAGTACTTC. The encoded protein is CAAPRGAKNIQYF.

The J gene is TRBJ1-2, the V gene TRBV2, with a weak D call TRBD1 (5 bases). V lost 7 bases, J lost 5 bases, and 17 bases lay in between. Germline V gene data show CDR1 as SNHLY and CDR2 as FYNNEI. The CDR3 covers 14 residues. The CDR3 sequence is CASKGGESGYGYTF. CDR3 DNA: TGTGCCAGCAAGGGAGGGGAGTCAGGGTATGGCTACACCTTC.

The chain has TRBV6-5 and TRBJ2-7; no reliable D call. This CDR3 spans 13 amino acids. V shed 4 bases and J shed 5 bases, with 12 bases lying between them. CDR1 is MNHEY and CDR2 is SVGAGI in the germline V gene. CDR3 sequence reads: CASSWNTMDEQYF. The CDR3, as DNA: TGTGCCAGCAGTTGGAACACTATGGACGAGCAGTACTTC.

The chain has TRBV5-4 and TRBJ2-2; TRBD2 agrees at 7 bases. CDR1 is SGHNT, CDR2 YYREEE, per germline (reference sequence). The CDR3 is 14 amino acids. Trimming removed 4 bases from V and 3 bases from J; junction bases left unmatched: 3. CDR3 sequence reads: CASSGGSYTGELFF. The CDR3, as DNA: TGTGCCAGCAGCGGCGGGAGTTACACCGGGGAGCTGTTTTTT. Looking up the rest from reference TRBV5-4 and TRBJ2-2 gives the full variable domain: ETGVTQSPTHLIKTRGQQVTLRCSSQSGHNTVSWYQQALGQGPQFIFQYYREEENGRGNFPPRFSGLQFPNYSSELNVNALELDDSALYLCASSGGSYTGELFFGEGSRLTVL.

The V gene is TRBV5-1, the J gene TRBJ1-3, with 7 bases identical to TRBD1. CDR1 is SGHRS, CDR2 YFSETQ, per germline. The CDR3 length is 15 residues. V was clipped by 3 bases and J by 1 base; unmatched bases: 4. CDR3 nucleotides: TGCGCCAGCAGCTATACAGGGGCTTCTGGAAACACCATATATTTT. As protein: CASSYTGASGNTIYF.

This rearrangement joins TRBV7-9 to TRBJ1-2, with D possibly TRBD1 on 5 matching bases. The CDR3 has 14 amino acids. The V and J ends lost 0 bases and 9 bases respectively, with 14 bases between them. The germline V gene has CDR1 SEHNR and CDR2 FQNEAQ (reference sequence). CDR3 nucleotides: TGTGCCAGCAGCTTAGCAGGGGCACCCTGGCGCTACACCTTC. It translates to CASSLAGAPWRYTF.